This entry lists 28 T cell receptor beta chains sequenced from one sample in a study of regulatory T cells in long-lasting Graves disease (dated by TCRdb to the early 2020s). The time point label on this specimen signifies: newly diagnosed GD, antithyroid drugs for less than 3 months. RNA was extracted from PBMCs in TRIzol for both TCR sequencing and RNA sequencing. The library came from multiplex PCR. The data were produced on an Illumina HiSeq 4000. iRepertoire HTBI primers and Arm-PCR amplification of CDR3 regions were used to construct TCR beta libraries. TCRdb handled the public reads itself, with Q25 trimming in fastp and clone calling in MiXCR, and kept productive beta chains. For every CDR3 protein sequence, its rows merge into one entry that carries the most common genes and DNA. A total of 500,000 or so distinct CDR3 sequences appear in this sample, 15% to 20% of them only once. Over 9% of the sample is taken by the ten largest.

This sample was also put to use in a study of T cells in Graves' hyperthyroidism and ophthalmopathy.

This specimen was peripheral blood mononuclear cells (PBMCs), taken at new diagnosis, from a patient treated with antithyroid drugs. The receptors here all came from a man aged 40-49 years with Graves disease. Donor details come from another sample of the same person, matched by shared clones.

The V gene is TRBV6-2 or TRBV6-3, the J gene TRBJ2-1; 14 nucleotides align to TRBD2. The germline V gene has CDR1 MNHEY and CDR2 SVGEGT. The CDR3 covers 15 residues. J gave up 9 bases and V 6 bases, and 7 bases lay outside the gene matches. CDR3 residues: CASRPGTSGSTEQFF. The CDR3, as DNA: TGTGCCAGCAGACCCGGGACTAGCGGGAGTACTGAGCAGTTCTTC.

This clonotype was recorded many times. This rearrangement joins TRBV5-1 to TRBJ2-7; D possibly corresponds to TRBD1 (5 bases). The CDR3 has 15 residues. Germline V gives CDR1 SGHRS, CDR2 YFSETQ. Trimming left V 0 bases short and J 2 bases short, with 12 bases between. The CDR3 sequence: CASSLEGHATYEQYF. CDR3 DNA sequence: TGCGCCAGCAGCTTGGAAGGACACGCAACCTACGAGCAGTACTTC.

This clonotype was found a few times. V gene TRBV25-1 combines with J gene TRBJ2-7, with D maybe TRBD2 (6 bases). CDR1 is MGHDK and CDR2 is SYGVNS in the germline V gene. The germline V and J ends were trimmed by 4 bases and 4 bases, with 11 bases remaining between them. CDR3 length: 13 residues. The CDR3 nucleotides read TGTGCCAGCAGTGCGGGAGTTAGTTACGAGCAGTACTTC. It yields the protein CASSAGVSYEQYF.

This clonotype was seen at least ten times. The chain is built from TRBV19 and TRBJ1-1, with D hard to call. The germline V gene encodes CDR1 LNHDA and CDR2 SQIVND (reference sequence). With 6 bases removed from V and 2 bases from J, the gap between germline ends came to 7 bases. The CDR3 is 12 residues long. The CDR3 region has the DNA TGTGCCAGTAGCCAGATTAACACTGAAGCTTTCTTT. The encoded protein is CASSQINTEAFF.

This clonotype was picked up a small number of times. J is TRBJ2-3 and V is TRBV18; 7 nucleotides agree with TRBD2. The CDR3 is 16 amino acids. V gave up 4 bases and J gave up 4 bases; unmatched junction bases: 11. In germline, CDR1 is KGHSH, CDR2 LQKENI. The CDR3 region has the DNA TGTGCCAGCTCACGGGAGAAAGCGGGAACGGCAGATACGCAGTATTTT. Protein: CASSREKAGTADTQYF.

This clonotype was picked up many times. The chain recombines TRBV28 with TRBJ2-7; 12 bases line up with TRBD2. Germline-derived CDR1 and CDR2 are MDHEN and SYDVKM. The junction had 2 bases not matched to a gene; V was cut back by 2 bases and J by 0 bases. The CDR3 spans 16 residues. The CDR3, as DNA: TGTGCCAGCAGTTTAGGACTAGCGGGACGCTCCTACGAGCAGTACTTC. It specifies CASSLGLAGRSYEQYF.

This chain joins TRBV7-2 and TRBJ2-7; 8 bases are a match to TRBD2. This CDR3 region has 13 residues. After removal of 7 bases from V and 6 bases from J, the junction contained 8 bases not matched to a gene. CDR1 is SGHTA and CDR2 is FQGNSA in the germline V gene. CDR3 in DNA: TGTGCCAGCATCCCACCCGGGGGGGCCGAGCAGTACTTC. Protein: CASIPPGGAEQYF.

J is TRBJ1-5 and V is TRBV5-8; tentative D call: TRBD1 (5 bases). CDR3 length: 14 residues. V lost 4 bases, J lost 11 bases, and 19 bases lay in between. Germline V gives CDR1 SGHTS, CDR2 YDEGEE. The CDR3 reads CASSTGTGTTAQHF. CDR3 DNA: TGTGCCAGCAGCACCGGGACGGGGACCACGGCCCAGCATTTT. Full variable domain (outside the CDR3, taken from reference TRBV5-8 and TRBJ1-5): EAGVTQSPTHLIKTRGQQATLRCSPISGHTSVYWYQQALGLGLQFLLWYDEGEERNRGNFPPRFSGRQFPNYSSELNVNALELEDSALYLCASSTGTGTTAQHFGDGTRLSIL.

This clonotype was recorded many times. V and J are TRBV12-3 or TRBV12-4 and TRBJ2-5; the D gene is possibly TRBD1 (5 bases). V dropped 2 bases and J dropped 5 bases, with 9 bases sitting between them. The CDR3 consists of 13 residues. The CDR3 DNA is TGTGCCAGCAGTTTAACAGGACCGGAGACCCAGTACTTC. Translated, it gives CASSLTGPETQYF.

This clonotype was counted many times. J is TRBJ1-1 and V is TRBV12-3 or TRBV12-4; a possible D gene is TRBD1 (6 bases). Trimming left V 5 bases short and J 7 bases short, with 11 bases between. This CDR3 comprises 12 residues. CDR3 DNA sequence: TGTGCCAGCAGTCGGACAGACCATGAAGCTTTCTTT. Translation gives CASSRTDHEAFF.

This chain joins TRBV28 and TRBJ2-2, with D perhaps TRBD2 (5 bases). CDR3 length: 12 amino acids. CDR1 is MDHEN and CDR2 is SYDVKM in the germline V gene. Trimming pared 4 bases from V and 6 bases from J, leaving 6 bases between. Written as DNA, the CDR3 is TGTGCCAGCAGTTCTAGCCCCGGGGAGCTGTTTTTT. Amino acid sequence: CASSSSPGELFF.

The CDR3 sequence is CASSPPAAASYEQYF. Here the CDR3 DNA reads TGTGCCAGTAGTCCCCCGGCGGCGGCGTCCTACGAGCAGTACTTC. The gene calls are TRBV19 and TRBJ2-7; D is undetermined. CDR1 LNHDA and CDR2 SQIVND come from the germline V gene (reference sequence). The V end lost 5 bases, the J end lost 1 base, and 15 bases lay between the germline ends. The CDR3 consists of 15 residues. Based on the CDR3 plus reference TRBV19 and TRBJ2-7, the full variable domain is DGGITQSPKYLFRKEGQNVTLSCEQNLNHDAMYWYRQDPGQGLRLIYYSQIVNDFQKGDIAEGYSVSREKKESFPLTVTSAQKNPTAFYLCASSPPAAASYEQYFGPGTRLTVT.

Here the CDR3 DNA reads TGTGCCAGCAGTGAGGACAGGGTGATCACTGAAGCTTTCTTT. This encodes CASSEDRVITEAFF. The J gene is TRBJ1-1, the V gene TRBV28; 8 positions match TRBD1. Germline V lookup: CDR1 MDHEN, CDR2 SYDVKM. This CDR3 has 14 residues. With V trimmed by 5 bases and J by 4 bases, 6 bases remained unmatched.

The rearrangement uses TRBV30 and TRBJ2-7; no clear D gene. Germline loops: CDR1 GTSNPN, CDR2 SVGIG (reference sequence). This CDR3 has 16 amino acids. V gave up 6 bases and J gave up 3 bases, with 24 bases separating them. Here the CDR3 reads CACPCLWAPRCYEQYF. DNA for the CDR3: TGTGCCTGCCCGTGTCTCTGGGCTCCGAGATGCTACGAGCAGTACTTC.

This chain connects TRBV29-1 to TRBJ2-3; TRBD2 matches 9 bases. The CDR3 has 15 residues. CDR1 and CDR2 from the germline V gene are SQVTM and ANQGSEA. V was pared by 1 base and J by 2 bases, with 4 bases of the junction left unmatched. In DNA, the CDR3 is TGCAGCGTTGAAGTCGCGGGAGGGCCCACAGATACGCAGTATTTT. This codes for CSVEVAGGPTDTQYF.

This clonotype appeared many times. The chain carries TRBV6-2 or TRBV6-3 and TRBJ1-1; 8 positions agree with TRBD1. Losses at the gene ends were 6 bases for V and 6 bases for J; bases not matched to a gene: 12. CDR1 and CDR2 (germline): MNHEY, SVGEGT. The CDR3 is made up of 15 amino acids. CDR3 sequence: CASRISTGEGSEAFF. The CDR3 DNA is TGTGCCAGCAGGATCTCGACAGGGGAGGGCTCTGAAGCTTTCTTT.

The J gene is TRBJ2-3, the V gene TRBV18; TRBD1 agrees at 7 bases. CDR3 length: 14 residues. Germline-derived CDR1 and CDR2 are KGHSH and LQKENI. Trimming took 8 bases from V and 3 from J; bases not matched to a gene: 8. The CDR3 DNA reads TGTGCCAGCGCCGACAGGGAAGGAACAGATACGCAGTATTTT. Protein product: CASADREGTDTQYF.

This chain joins TRBV28 and TRBJ2-2; 15 nucleotides align to TRBD2. The CDR3 length is 18 residues. Germline CDR1 is MDHEN and CDR2 is SYDVKM. J gave up 7 bases and V 3 bases, and 9 bases lay outside the gene matches. The CDR3 sequence: CASSFPPGTSGRIGELFF. Here the CDR3 DNA reads TGTGCCAGCAGTTTTCCCCCGGGGACTAGCGGGAGGATCGGGGAGCTGTTTTTT.

This clonotype was seen many times. V usage is TRBV30 and J usage is TRBJ2-1; 13 bases are shared with TRBD2. Germline assignment: CDR1 GTSNPN and CDR2 SVGIG (reference sequence). The ends lost 2 bases at V and 5 bases at J; junction bases unmatched: 3. This CDR3 contains 15 residues. CDR3 sequence: CAWSPGLAGDNEQFF. DNA for the CDR3: TGTGCCTGGAGTCCAGGACTAGCGGGAGACAATGAGCAGTTCTTC.

The rearrangement joins TRBV7-2 to TRBJ2-2; D perhaps matches TRBD1 (6 bases). Germline lookup yields CDR1 SGHTA and CDR2 FQGNSA. The CDR3 is 15 amino acids. Between the trimmed V and J ends, which lost 3 bases and 6 bases, there was a span of 14 bases. The CDR3 DNA follows: TGTGCCAGCAGCTTGGGACACCTAGTTCCCGGGGAGCTGTTTTTT. It is translated as CASSLGHLVPGELFF.

The chain couples TRBV19 to TRBJ2-7; D is perhaps TRBD2 (6 bases). The CDR3 runs 13 residues. With 9 bases removed from V and 6 bases from J, the gap between germline ends came to 18 bases. Germline V gives CDR1 LNHDA, CDR2 SQIVND (reference sequence). The chain's CDR3 is CASRASGTGEQYF. CDR3 in DNA: TGTGCCAGCCGAGCCTCAGGGACTGGCGAGCAGTACTTC.

This clonotype showed up many times. The chain combines TRBV11-2 with TRBJ2-7; 8 bases match TRBD2. The CDR3 has 13 residues. The V gene end was trimmed by 3 bases and the J gene end by 4 bases; junction bases not matched to a gene: 2. The germline CDR1 and CDR2 sequences are SGHAT and FQNNGV. In nucleotides, the CDR3 is TGTGCCAGCAGCTTGAGCGGGAGTTACGAGCAGTACTTC. Translated, it gives CASSLSGSYEQYF.

Of note for this clonotype: This may be a read error, as it is one base from a much larger clone. The chain has TRBV9 and TRBJ2-5; 14 bases match TRBD2. With the DNA end fitting TRBJ2-1 better, the J assignment may be wrong. The CDR3 is 16 amino acids. The germline CDR1 and CDR2 sequences are SGDLS and YYNGEE. Here the CDR3 reads CASSLGTSGGQETQFF. As DNA, the CDR3 is TGTGCCAGCAGCCTGGGGACTAGCGGGGGCCAAGAGACCCAGTTCTTC.

This clonotype was counted ten times or more. This rearrangement joins TRBV20-1 to TRBJ1-2; D is undetermined. The ends were cut back, 0 bases at V and 5 bases at J, with 13 bases in the middle. Germline CDR1 is DFQATT and CDR2 is SNEGSKA (reference sequence). The CDR3 extends over 14 amino acids. The CDR3 sequence is CSAREGASAYGYTF. The CDR3 DNA sequence: TGCAGTGCTAGAGAGGGCGCCAGTGCTTATGGCTACACCTTC.

The chain carries TRBV6-1 and TRBJ1-2; D perhaps matches TRBD1 (5 bases). Germline CDR1 and CDR2: MNHNS and SASEGT. Trimming took 7 bases from V and 6 from J, leaving 24 bases between them. The CDR3 sequence is 16 residues long. The CDR3 region has the DNA TGTGCCAGCATCGAGGGCCCGGGCAGGGTTTTAAATGGCTACACCTTC. Amino acids: CASIEGPGRVLNGYTF.

At least ten counts were recorded for this clonotype. The V and J genes are TRBV5-1 and TRBJ2-7, with a possible D match to TRBD2 (5 bases). This CDR3 contains 15 residues. CDR1 and CDR2 from the germline V gene are SGHRS and YFSETQ. The V end was cut by 4 bases, the J end by 9 bases, with 23 bases between. CDR3 sequence (DNA): TGCGCCAGCAGCGGAGACTATATCTTCCAGAACGGGCAGTACTTC. The encoded protein is CASSGDYIFQNGQYF.

This clonotype has at least ten counts. Germline and junction disagree at one end, which may indicate a read error. The chain joins TRBV6-1 to TRBJ1-1; D unresolved. The germline CDR1 and CDR2 sequences are MNHNS and SASEGT. This CDR3 contains 14 residues. The CDR3 region has the DNA TGTGCCTGCAGGCTTGGACCGCTGAACACTGAAGCTTTCTTT. This codes for CACRLGPLNTEAFF.

The V call is TRBV5-1, the J call TRBJ2-1; 8 bases agree with TRBD2. V was pared by 4 bases and J by 7 bases, with 7 bases of the junction left unmatched. This CDR3 has 14 amino acids. Germline lookup yields CDR1 SGHRS and CDR2 YFSETQ. CDR3 in amino acids: CASSPGGGGNEQFF. CDR3 nucleotides: TGCGCCAGCAGCCCCGGGGGCGGGGGGAATGAGCAGTTCTTC.